This TCR beta chain was identified during a study of T-cell reconstitution after alpha-beta-depleted transplantation in children (dated by TCRdb to about 2016). For context, the study as a whole: The study quantitatively tracked T-cell immune reconstitution after TCRalphabeta/CD19-depleted allogeneic hematopoietic cell transplantation in children using TCR repertoire profiling.

For this clonotype: There is no known antigen for this receptor. No quality values exist for individual bases; no much larger clone is one base distant.

The investigation overall reported the following: Apparently early alphabetaT-cell count recovery about two months after transplant reportedly relied on only several hundred rapidly expanded clones derived from non-depleted graft cells. Over subsequent months, a decline in hyperexpanded clone frequencies was noted, and after one year, T-cell counts and TCRbeta diversity were mostly ascribed to newly produced T cells. The high TCRbeta diversity at day 60 in some patients was ascribed to recipient T cells and intrathymic progenitors that had survived conditioning.

The receptor library was made with PCR. TCRdb records Illumina HiSeq 2500 as the sequencer. TCR library preparation used molecular barcoding, with unique molecular identifiers applied to normalize quantification of the TCRbeta repertoire. Starting from the raw public reads, TCRdb applied fastp trimming at Q25, assembled clones with MiXCR and retained in-frame beta chains. Rows with one shared CDR3 protein collapse into an entry with the most common genes and DNA. The sample profile shows about 510,000 distinct CDR3 sequences; roughly 10% of them were found once. 12% to 15% of the sample is in the top ten clones. Explained via the paper, the treatment or condition label denotes: allogeneic hematopoietic cell transplantation with graft depleted of TCRalphabeta T cells and CD19 B cells. Transplant recipients were children who received TCRalphabeta/CD19-depleted allogeneic hematopoietic cell grafts. This clonotype originated in a female patient younger than 10 who had a stem cell transplant for aplastic anemia, so the T cells may come from the graft donor. The material was PBMCs, mostly from graft donor cells, obtained 180 days after TCRalphabeta/CD19-depleted stem cell transplant.

The nucleotide sequence reads as follows: TGCGCCAGCAGCCCCACCACCCGGGACTCCTCCTACAATGAGCAGTTCTTC. It translates as CASSPTTRDSSYNEQFF. The chain is assembled from TRBV4-3 and TRBJ2-1, and possibly TRBD2, on 6 matching bases. The germline V gene supplies CDR1 LGHNA and CDR2 YSLEER. The CDR3 starts with the cysteine, ends with the phenylalanine, and has 17 residues. Only the CDR3 part of the read is kept: 51 bases, read in frame from the first base. V sheds 4 bases and J sheds 0 bases, leaving 16 bases between their ends.